Listed below are T cell receptor beta chains from one sample, sequenced in a study of T cell responses to AZD1222 COVID-19 vaccine. Only in-frame clones appear in the TCRdb table, and some are missing; sequencing was by immunoSEQ multiplex PCR. The sample has about 44,000 clones; 83% are singletons. The sample consisted of peripheral blood, taken on day 0 of AZD1222 vaccination. These receptors were obtained from an adult in good health. The CDR3 runs from the conserved cysteine through the conserved F or W. The order of the fields is D gene, CDR3 length, clone size, J gene, V gene, CDR3 DNA, CDR3 protein. A D gene is named only where the DNA matches it firmly. Clone size is given for some rows only: seen once, a few or many times, or a class if the clone is expanded.

-	14	few	TRBJ1-4	TRBV7-2	TGTGCCAGCAGCTTAACTGGGTCTGGTGAAAAACTGTTTTTT	CASSLTGSGEKLFF
-	13	-	TRBJ1-1	TRBV7-9	TGTGCCAGCAGCTTAGGGACAGTTACTGAAGCTTTCTTT	CASSLGTVTEAFF
TRBD2	10	-	TRBJ2-7	TRBV29-1	TGCAGCGTCGGGAGGGGGGGCCAGTACTTC	CSVGRGGQYF
-	14	-	TRBJ2-7	TRBV2	TGTGCCAGCAGCGTCGACAGCTCCAGGGCCGAGCAGTACTTC	CASSVDSSRAEQYF
TRBD1	13	-	TRBJ2-2	TRBV6-5	TGTGCCAGCAGTAAGACAGGGACCGGGGAGCTGTTTTTT	CASSKTGTGELFF
TRBD2	16	-	TRBJ2-3	TRBV18	TGTGCCAGCTCACAGAATAGCGGGGGGGCCTCAGATACGCAGTATTTT	CASSQNSGGASDTQYF
-	19	once	TRBJ2-3	TRBV6-6	TGTGCCAGCAGTCAATCCGGACAACGGCGGGCTACTCGCACAGATACGCAGTATTTT	CASSQSGQRRATRTDTQYF
-	15	-	TRBJ2-5	TRBV7-2	TGTGCCAGCAGCCGCTGGGGGGAATTCCAAGAGACCCAGTACTTC	CASSRWGEFQETQYF
TRBD2	14	-	TRBJ2-7	TRBV19	TGTGCCAGTAGTGTGAGCGGGATACGTTACGAGCAGTACTTC	CASSVSGIRYEQYF
TRBD2	14	-	TRBJ2-3	TRBV6-5	TGTGCCGGGTCCAGCGGGACTAGCACAGATACGCAGTATTTT	CAGSSGTSTDTQYF
-	16	-	TRBJ1-2	TRBV28	TGTGCCAGCAGCCCCTCCGGGGGGGCGCATAACTATGGCTACACCTTC	CASSPSGGAHNYGYTF
TRBD1	14	-	TRBJ1-5	TRBV18	TGTGCCAGCTCACAGACAGGGAACAATCAGCCCCAGCATTTT	CASSQTGNNQPQHF
TRBD2	14	-	TRBJ2-2	TRBV9	TGTGCCAGCAGGACCGGGACTAGCGCCGGGGAGCTGTTTTTT	CASRTGTSAGELFF
TRBD2	15	-	TRBJ2-1	TRBV27	TGTGCCAGCAGTTTCGGTAGCGGGGGGGTCAATGAGCAGTTCTTC	CASSFGSGGVNEQFF
TRBD1	14	-	TRBJ1-2	TRBV27	TGTGCCAGCAGTTTATCAGGACAGGGGGGCGGCTACACCTTC	CASSLSGQGGGYTF
-	10	-	TRBJ2-7	TRBV30	TGTGCCTGGTTAGGGGACGAGCAGTACTTC	CAWLGDEQYF